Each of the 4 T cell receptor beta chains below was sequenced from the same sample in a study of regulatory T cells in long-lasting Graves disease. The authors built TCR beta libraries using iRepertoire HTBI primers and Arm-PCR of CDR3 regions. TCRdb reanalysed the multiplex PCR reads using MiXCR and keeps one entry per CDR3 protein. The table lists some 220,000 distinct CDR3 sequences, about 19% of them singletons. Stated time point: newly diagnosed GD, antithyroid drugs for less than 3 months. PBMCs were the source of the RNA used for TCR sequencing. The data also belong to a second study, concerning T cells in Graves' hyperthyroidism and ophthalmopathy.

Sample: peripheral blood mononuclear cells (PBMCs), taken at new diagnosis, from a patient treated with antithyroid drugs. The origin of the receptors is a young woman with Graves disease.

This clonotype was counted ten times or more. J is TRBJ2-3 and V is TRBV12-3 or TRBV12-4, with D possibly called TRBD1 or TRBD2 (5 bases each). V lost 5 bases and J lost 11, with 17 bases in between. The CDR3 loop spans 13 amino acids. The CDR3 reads CASSPPLGVRQYF. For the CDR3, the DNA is TGTGCCAGCAGTCCCCCGCTGGGGGTGAGGCAGTATTTT.

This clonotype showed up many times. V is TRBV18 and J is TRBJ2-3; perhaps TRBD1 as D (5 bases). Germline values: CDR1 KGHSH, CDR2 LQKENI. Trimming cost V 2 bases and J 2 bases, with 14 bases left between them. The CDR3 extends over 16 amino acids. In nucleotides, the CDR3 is TGTGCCAGCTCACCAAGGGGCAGGGATCTCACAGATACGCAGTATTTT. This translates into CASSPRGRDLTDTQYF.

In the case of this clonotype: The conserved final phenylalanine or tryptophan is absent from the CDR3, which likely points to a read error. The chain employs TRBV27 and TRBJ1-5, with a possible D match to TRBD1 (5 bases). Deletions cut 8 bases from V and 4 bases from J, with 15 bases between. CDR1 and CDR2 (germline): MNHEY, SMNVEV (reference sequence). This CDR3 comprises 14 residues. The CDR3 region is CASGPVTENQPQHL. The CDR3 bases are TGTGCCAGCGGTCCCGTGACAGAAAATCAGCCCCAGCATCTT.

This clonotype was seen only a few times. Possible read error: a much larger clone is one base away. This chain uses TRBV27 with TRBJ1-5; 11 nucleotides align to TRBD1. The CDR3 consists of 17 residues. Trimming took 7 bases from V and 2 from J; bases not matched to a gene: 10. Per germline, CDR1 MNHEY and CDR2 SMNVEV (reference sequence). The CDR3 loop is CASTEIGTGGGNQPQHF. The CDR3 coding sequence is TGTGCCAGCACTGAGATCGGGACAGGGGGTGGCAATCAGCCCCAGCATTTT.